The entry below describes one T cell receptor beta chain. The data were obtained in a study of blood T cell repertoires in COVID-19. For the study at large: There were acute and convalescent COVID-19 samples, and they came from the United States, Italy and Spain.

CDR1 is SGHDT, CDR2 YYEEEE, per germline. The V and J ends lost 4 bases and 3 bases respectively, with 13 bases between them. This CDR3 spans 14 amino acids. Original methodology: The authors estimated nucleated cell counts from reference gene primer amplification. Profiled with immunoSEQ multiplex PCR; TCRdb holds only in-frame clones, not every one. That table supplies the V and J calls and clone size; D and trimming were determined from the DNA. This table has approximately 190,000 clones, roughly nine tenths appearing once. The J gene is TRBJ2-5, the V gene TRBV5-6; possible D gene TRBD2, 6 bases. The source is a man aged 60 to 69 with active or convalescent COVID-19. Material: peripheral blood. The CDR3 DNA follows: TGTGCCAGCAGCCGCGGGACGTGGGAAGAGACCCAGTACTTC. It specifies CASSRGTWEETQYF. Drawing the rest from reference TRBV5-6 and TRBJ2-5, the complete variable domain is DAGVTQSPTHLIKTRGQQVTLRCSPKSGHDTVSWYQQALGQGPQFIFQYYEEEERQRGNFPDRFSGHQFPNYSSELNVNALLLGDSALYLCASSRGTWEETQYFGPGTRLLVL.